This TCR beta chain was sequenced during a study of neurological immune-mediated disorders. From the 5' RACE reads, TCRdb called clonotypes with MiXCR, one entry per CDR3 protein. The sample consists of around 67,000 distinct CDR3 sequences, approximately 5.2% of them appearing once. Looked up from germline, CDR1 is SGHTA and CDR2 is FQGNSA. Trimming removed 5 bases from V and 3 bases from J; junction bases left unmatched: 4. The CDR3 runs 13 residues. The source material was PBMCs. This chain uses TRBV7-2 with TRBJ2-7; 7 nucleotides agree with TRBD2. This receptor was identified in a man aged 18 to 35 with multiple sclerosis. The CDR3 spells CASSPRTSYEQYF. As DNA, the CDR3 is TGTGCCAGCAGCCCCAGGACTAGCTACGAGCAGTACTTC. The full variable domain, in which reference TRBV7-2 and TRBJ2-7 provide the parts outside the CDR3, is GAGVSQSPSNKVTEKGKDVELRCDPISGHTALYWYRQSLGQGLEFLIYFQGNSAPDKSGLPSDRFSAERTGGSVSTLTIQRTQQEDSAVYLCASSPRTSYEQYFGPGTRLTVT.